This is a list of T cell receptor beta chains from one sample in a study of control samples from healthy donors and cancer patients. The assay was immunoSEQ multiplex PCR, and TCRdb's table has in-frame clones only and misses some. The data contain about 120,000 clones, over 85% of them singletons. The sample consisted of blood. Source of these receptors: a young man in good health. CDR3s include the opening cysteine and the closing phenylalanine or tryptophan. The order of the fields is V gene, J gene, D gene, clone size, CDR3 protein, CDR3 DNA. The D gene is left open where the match is weak. For some rows the clone size is stated as once, few or many, or as a class when expanded; others skip it.

v_gene: TRBV6-5; j_gene: TRBJ1-5; d_gene: -; abundance: -; CDR3aa: CASIMTAPVGPQHF; CDR3nt: TGTGCCAGCATTATGACAGCCCCGGTTGGGCCCCAGCATTTT
v_gene: TRBV6-1; j_gene: TRBJ2-5; d_gene: TRBD2; abundance: -; CDR3aa: CASSEGTRGETQYF; CDR3nt: TGTGCCAGCAGTGAAGGGACTAGAGGGGAGACCCAGTACTTC
v_gene: TRBV2; j_gene: TRBJ1-2; d_gene: -; abundance: once; CDR3aa: CASSARTANYGYTF; CDR3nt: TGTGCCAGCAGTGCACGGACAGCTAACTATGGCTACACCTTC
v_gene: TRBV4-1; j_gene: TRBJ1-2; d_gene: -; abundance: -; CDR3aa: CASSQDNGFYGYTF; CDR3nt: TGCGCCAGCAGCCAAGATAACGGTTTCTATGGCTACACCTTC
v_gene: TRBV20-1; j_gene: TRBJ1-2; d_gene: -; abundance: -; CDR3aa: CSSRAGYTF; CDR3nt: TGCAGCTCCCGGGCGGGCTACACCTTC
v_gene: TRBV7-2; j_gene: TRBJ1-4; d_gene: -; abundance: -; CDR3aa: CASSPQTVFEKLFF; CDR3nt: TGTGCCAGCAGCCCTCAGACTGTTTTTGAAAAACTGTTTTTT
v_gene: TRBV2; j_gene: TRBJ1-2; d_gene: -; abundance: -; CDR3aa: CASSDRGSAGYTF; CDR3nt: TGTGCCAGCAGTGATAGGGGATCGGCTGGCTACACCTTC
v_gene: TRBV6-5; j_gene: TRBJ2-7; d_gene: -; abundance: -; CDR3aa: CASSYSPAHLFEQYF; CDR3nt: TGTGCCAGCAGTTACTCCCCCGCTCACTTATTCGAGCAGTACTTC
v_gene: TRBV5-1; j_gene: TRBJ2-7; d_gene: -; abundance: -; CDR3aa: CASSLDRVASYEQYF; CDR3nt: TGCGCCAGCAGCTTGGATCGGGTAGCATCCTACGAGCAGTACTTC
v_gene: TRBV11-2; j_gene: TRBJ1-6; d_gene: TRBD1; abundance: -; CDR3aa: CASSFSGTVYNSPLHF; CDR3nt: TGTGCCAGCAGCTTTTCCGGGACAGTATATAATTCACCCCTCCACTTT
v_gene: TRBV6-5; j_gene: TRBJ2-1; d_gene: TRBD2; abundance: -; CDR3aa: CASSSGTSHNEQFF; CDR3nt: TGTGCCAGCAGTTCCGGGACTAGCCACAATGAGCAGTTCTTC